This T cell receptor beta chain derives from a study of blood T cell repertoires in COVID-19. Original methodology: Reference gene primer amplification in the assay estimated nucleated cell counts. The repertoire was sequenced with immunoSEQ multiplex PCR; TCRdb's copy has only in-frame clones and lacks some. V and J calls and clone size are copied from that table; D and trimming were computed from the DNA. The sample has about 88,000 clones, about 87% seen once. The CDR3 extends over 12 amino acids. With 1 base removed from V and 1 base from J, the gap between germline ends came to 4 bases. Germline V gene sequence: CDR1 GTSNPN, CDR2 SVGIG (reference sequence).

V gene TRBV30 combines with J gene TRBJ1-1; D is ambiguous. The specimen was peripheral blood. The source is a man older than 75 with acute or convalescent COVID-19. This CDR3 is CAWSGRNTEAFF. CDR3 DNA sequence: TGTGCCTGGAGTGGGAGGAACACTGAAGCTTTCTTT.